A single sample gave rise to the 25 T cell receptor beta chains below, sequenced in a study of blood T cell repertoires in COVID-19. TCRdb's copy holds only in-frame clones and misses some; the assay was immunoSEQ multiplex PCR. The sample lists around 300,000 clones, roughly 90% occurring once. The sequenced sample consisted of peripheral blood. The receptors come from a woman in her thirties with COVID-19, enrolled during active disease.

The chain combines TRBV2 with TRBJ1-5; 9 nucleotides line up with TRBD1. The V segment lost 4 bases and the J segment 4 bases; nucleotides outside the gene matches: 5. This CDR3 has 15 amino acids. Germline loops: CDR1 SNHLY, CDR2 FYNNEI. CDR3 sequence (DNA): TGTGCCAGCAGTGCGACCGGGACAGGGAATCAGCCCCAGCATTTT. Translated: CASSATGTGNQPQHF.

The DNA of the CDR3 is TGTGCCAGCTCCCTCGGACAGGAGAGACGTTACGAGCAGTACTTC. It codes for CASSLGQERRYEQYF. The chain employs TRBV18 and TRBJ2-7; 7 bases are a match to TRBD1. V lost 6 bases and J lost 4; bases outside the gene matches: 12. Germline CDR1 reads KGHSH; CDR2 reads LQKENI. The CDR3 contains 15 residues.

The chain has TRBV18 and TRBJ1-3; D may be TRBD1 (5 bases). Trimming removed 5 bases from V and 0 bases from J, with 17 bases in between. The germline V gene encodes CDR1 KGHSH and CDR2 LQKENI. CDR3 length: 17 residues. The CDR3, as DNA: TGTGCCAGCTCATCCACCGCCGGCGGGGGCTCTGGAAACACCATATATTTT. It yields the protein CASSSTAGGGSGNTIYF.

J is TRBJ2-7 and V is TRBV29-1, with D perhaps matching TRBD1 (5 bases). Trimming took off 4 bases at V and 6 bases at J, with 7 bases between the two ends. Germline values: CDR1 SQVTM, CDR2 ANQGSEA. The CDR3 has 10 amino acids. DNA for the CDR3: TGCAGCGTTGCCGACAGCGAGCAGTACTTC. This codes for CSVADSEQYF.

The chain recombines TRBV7-8 with TRBJ1-2, with D perhaps TRBD1 (6 bases). The CDR3 spans 16 residues. With 1 base removed from V and 5 bases from J, the gap between germline ends came to 17 bases. The germline gives CDR1 SGHVS, CDR2 FQNEAQ. The CDR3 DNA sequence: TGTGCCAGCAGCTTAGAAGACAGGTACCTTCCATATGGCTACACCTTC. Amino acids: CASSLEDRYLPYGYTF.

This clone appeared once. The rearrangement joins TRBV11-2 to TRBJ1-2; unclear D gene. Germline-derived CDR1 and CDR2 are SGHAT and FQNNGV. With 0 bases removed from V and 4 bases from J, the gap between germline ends came to 9 bases. This CDR3 has 14 residues. The CDR3 loop reads CASSLDRSAYGYTF. CDR3 DNA sequence: TGTGCCAGCAGCTTAGATCGGTCCGCCTATGGCTACACCTTC.

The V call is TRBV6-6, the J call TRBJ2-7, with 12 positions matching TRBD2. Per germline, CDR1 MNHNY and CDR2 SVGAGI (reference sequence). Trimming at V came to 6 bases and at J to 3 bases, leaving 3 bases not matched to a gene. This CDR3 spans 14 amino acids. The CDR3 DNA reads as TGTGCCAGCAGGCGACTAGCGGGGGACTACGAGCAGTACTTC. Protein sequence: CASRRLAGDYEQYF.

The CDR3 nucleotides read TGTGCCAGTAGTAGTCTAGCGGGCGACACCTACGAGCAGTACTTC. Translation: CASSSLAGDTYEQYF. The rearrangement joins TRBV19 to TRBJ2-7, with 8 bases matching TRBD2. The CDR3 loop spans 15 amino acids. The junction had 7 bases not matched to a gene; V was cut back by 4 bases and J by 2 bases. CDR1 is LNHDA, CDR2 SQIVND, per germline (reference sequence).

This clone was seen only once. V usage is TRBV13 and J usage is TRBJ2-1; 10 bases are shared with TRBD2. This CDR3 has 16 amino acids. Germline CDR1 PRHDT, CDR2 FYEKMQ (reference sequence). Trimming at V came to 0 bases and at J to 1 base, leaving 0 bases not matched to a gene. The CDR3 coding sequence is TGTGCCAGCAGCTTAGGACTAGCGGGATCCTACAATGAGCAGTTCTTC. This codes for CASSLGLAGSYNEQFF.

The V gene is TRBV12-3 or TRBV12-4, the J gene TRBJ1-1; weak D call: TRBD1 (6 bases). V was trimmed by 4 bases and J by 2 bases, leaving 8 bases between them. The CDR3 spans 13 residues. The CDR3 DNA follows: TGTGCCAGCAGTTCAGGGGCTAACACTGAAGCTTTCTTT. Protein sequence: CASSSGANTEAFF.

This sequence joins TRBV28 and TRBJ2-2; 9 positions agree with TRBD1. J was trimmed by 1 base and V by 1 base; bases with no gene match: 7. Germline V gives CDR1 MDHEN, CDR2 SYDVKM. CDR3 length equals 18 residues. The CDR3 sequence: CASSLLVRGQGNTGELFF. The CDR3 DNA follows: TGTGCCAGCAGTTTATTGGTCAGGGGACAGGGGAACACCGGGGAGCTGTTTTTT.

The V and J genes are TRBV30 and TRBJ2-2; maybe TRBD1 (6 bases). The CDR3 consists of 14 residues. V was cut by 4 bases and J by 4 bases, with 13 bases left in between. CDR1 and CDR2 (germline): GTSNPN, SVGIG (reference sequence). CDR3 loop: CAWTPGQRTGELFF. CDR3 DNA sequence: TGTGCCTGGACACCCGGACAGCGCACCGGGGAGCTGTTTTTT.

V gene TRBV30 combines with J gene TRBJ2-7; 10 nucleotides align to TRBD1. The CDR3 sequence is 13 residues long. Trimming took 4 bases from V and 5 from J; bases not matched to a gene: 5. The germline CDR1 and CDR2 sequences are GTSNPN and SVGIG (reference sequence). The CDR3 nucleotides read TGTGCCTGGAAGGTGACAGGGGGCAACGAGCAGTACTTC. Its translation is CAWKVTGGNEQYF.

The CDR3 sequence is CASSPRTGRVPQHF. In DNA, the CDR3 is TGTGCCAGCAGTCCCCGGACAGGGCGAGTCCCCCAGCATTTT. The chain combines TRBV27 with TRBJ1-5, with 8 bases that match TRBD1. The CDR3 extends over 14 amino acids. CDR1 is MNHEY and CDR2 is SMNVEV in the germline V gene (reference sequence). V was clipped by 5 bases and J by 10 bases; unmatched bases: 10.

The rearrangement uses TRBV9 and TRBJ2-1; possibly TRBD2 for D (6 bases). The CDR3 consists of 16 residues. In germline, CDR1 is SGDLS, CDR2 YYNGEE. V was shortened by 0 bases and J by 6 bases, with 16 bases between the two germline ends. CDR3 amino acids: CASSVGSGELGNEQFF. The CDR3 DNA reads as TGTGCCAGCAGCGTAGGGTCGGGGGAGTTGGGCAATGAGCAGTTCTTC.

J is TRBJ1-5 and V is TRBV19; 7 bases are a match to TRBD1. CDR1 is LNHDA, CDR2 SQIVND, per germline (reference sequence). V shed 3 bases, J shed 3 bases, and the junction held 8 bases outside the gene matches. This CDR3 is built from 16 residues. The CDR3 protein is CASSIPVGGYNQPQHF. DNA of the CDR3: TGTGCCAGTAGTATTCCGGTAGGGGGCTACAATCAGCCCCAGCATTTT.

The count of this clone is one. The V call is TRBV7-9, the J call TRBJ1-3; D may be TRBD1 (5 bases). Trimming cost V 0 bases and J 0 bases, with 9 bases left between them. The CDR3 is made up of 16 amino acids. Germline CDR1 and CDR2: SEHNR and FQNEAQ (reference sequence). The CDR3 nucleotides are TGTGCCAGCAGCTTAGCTGGGGGGTCCTCTGGAAACACCATATATTTT. This sequence encodes CASSLAGGSSGNTIYF.

The chain combines TRBV5-6 with TRBJ1-4; 10 positions match TRBD1. Germline V gene lookup returns CDR1 SGHDT and CDR2 YYEEEE. The CDR3 loop spans 14 amino acids. V shed 2 bases, J shed 7 bases, and the junction held 2 bases outside the gene matches. CDR3 nucleotides: TGTGCCAGCAGCTTTAGGACAGGGGGTGAAAAACTGTTTTTT. Its protein product is CASSFRTGGEKLFF. The whole variable domain, remainder taken from reference TRBV5-6 and TRBJ1-4, is DAGVTQSPTHLIKTRGQQVTLRCSPKSGHDTVSWYQQALGQGPQFIFQYYEEEERQRGNFPDRFSGHQFPNYSSELNVNALLLGDSALYLCASSFRTGGEKLFFGSGTQLSVL.

V is TRBV7-6 and J is TRBJ2-7, with D possibly being TRBD2 (5 bases). Trimming stripped 1 base from V and 6 bases from J, with 19 bases between. Germline CDR1 reads SGHVS; CDR2 reads FNYEAQ. This CDR3 spans 16 amino acids. The CDR3 coding sequence is TGTGCCAGCAGCTTAGTCCCACGTGAGGCGAGGGCCGAGCAGTACTTC. The encoded protein is CASSLVPREARAEQYF. The whole variable domain, filled in from reference TRBV7-6 and TRBJ2-7, reads GAGVSQSPRYKVTKRGQDVALRCDPISGHVSLYWYRQALGQGPEFLTYFNYEAQQDKSGLPNDRFSAERPEGSISTLTIQRTEQRDSAMYRCASSLVPREARAEQYFGPGTRLTVT.

This clone was seen just once. V usage is TRBV6-2 or TRBV6-3 and J usage is TRBJ1-1; TRBD1 might be the D (6 bases). The V end lost 4 bases, the J end lost 5 bases, and 17 bases lay between the germline ends. This CDR3 is 15 amino acids long. Germline V gene sequence: CDR1 MNHEY, CDR2 SVGEGT. The CDR3: CASSSLGTKGTEAFF. CDR3 coding DNA: TGTGCCAGCAGTTCCCTCGGGACAAAAGGGACTGAAGCTTTCTTT.

The CDR3 region is CASSQDLGGVMYF. Written as DNA, the CDR3 is TGTGCCAGCAGCCAAGATCTTGGCGGGGTCATGTATTTT. The V call is TRBV14, the J call TRBJ2-3; possible D gene TRBD2, 6 bases. With 0 bases removed from V and 14 bases from J, the gap between germline ends came to 15 bases. The V gene's germline CDR1 is SGHDN and CDR2 FVKESK. This CDR3 spans 13 amino acids.

The V gene is TRBV5-4, the J gene TRBJ2-7; D possibly corresponds to TRBD2 (7 bases). Trimming stripped 4 bases from V and 3 bases from J, with 17 bases between. The CDR3 extends over 15 amino acids. Per germline, CDR1 SGHNT and CDR2 YYREEE (reference sequence). CDR3 bases: TGTGCCAGCAGCCCTGGGGCGGGGGCGAACTACGAGCAGTACTTC. Translating gives CASSPGAGANYEQYF. The full variable domain, with the rest looked up from reference TRBV5-4 and TRBJ2-7, is ETGVTQSPTHLIKTRGQQVTLRCSSQSGHNTVSWYQQALGQGPQFIFQYYREEENGRGNFPPRFSGLQFPNYSSELNVNALELDDSALYLCASSPGAGANYEQYFGPGTRLTVT.

As for this clone: This clone may be a read error of a much larger clone one base away. The V gene is TRBV2, the J gene TRBJ2-3; 8 bases align to TRBD2. V lost 6 bases to trimming and J lost 1 base; unmatched junction nucleotides: 3. Germline lookup yields CDR1 SNHLY and CDR2 FYNNEI. The CDR3 spans 14 residues. The CDR3 protein is CASSAGLGTDTQYF. As DNA, the CDR3 is TGTGCCAGCAGCGCGGGACTAGGCACAGATACGCAGTATTTT.

The genes are TRBV3-1 (or the pseudogene TRBV3-2) and TRBJ2-7; 13 bases match TRBD2. The V and J ends lost 6 bases and 4 bases, in that order; junction bases with no gene match: 6. Per germline, CDR1 LGHDT and CDR2 YNNKEL (reference sequence). The CDR3 is 15 amino acids. The CDR3 loop is CASSLLAGGNYEQYF. The CDR3 DNA sequence: TGTGCCAGCAGTCTACTAGCGGGAGGGAATTACGAGCAGTACTTC.

The chain couples TRBV5-1 to TRBJ2-7; no reliable D call. This CDR3 has 13 amino acids. V lost 0 bases to trimming and J lost 6 bases, with 10 bases between them. Germline V gene lookup returns CDR1 SGHRS and CDR2 YFSETQ. CDR3 amino acids: CASSLERLGEQYF. The DNA of the CDR3 is TGCGCCAGCAGCTTGGAACGACTGGGCGAGCAGTACTTC.